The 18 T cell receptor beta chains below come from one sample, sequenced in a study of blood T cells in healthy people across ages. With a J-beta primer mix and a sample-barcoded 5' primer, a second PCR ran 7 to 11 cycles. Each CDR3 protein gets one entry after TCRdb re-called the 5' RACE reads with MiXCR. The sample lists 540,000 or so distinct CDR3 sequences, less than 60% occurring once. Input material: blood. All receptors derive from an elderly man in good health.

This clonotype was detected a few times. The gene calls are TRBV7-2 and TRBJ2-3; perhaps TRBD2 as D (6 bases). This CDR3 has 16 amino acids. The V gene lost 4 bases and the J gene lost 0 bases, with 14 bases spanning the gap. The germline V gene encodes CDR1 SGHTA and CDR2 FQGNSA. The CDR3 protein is CASSSLWSGSTDTQYF. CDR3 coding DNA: TGTGCCAGCAGCTCCTTGTGGAGCGGGAGCACAGATACGCAGTATTTT.

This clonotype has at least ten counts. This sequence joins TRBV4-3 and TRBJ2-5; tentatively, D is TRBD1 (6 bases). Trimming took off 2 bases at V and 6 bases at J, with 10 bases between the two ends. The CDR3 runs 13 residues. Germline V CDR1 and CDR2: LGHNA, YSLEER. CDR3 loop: CASSQLWGQTQYF. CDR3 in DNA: TGCGCCAGCAGCCAACTTTGGGGGCAGACCCAGTACTTC.

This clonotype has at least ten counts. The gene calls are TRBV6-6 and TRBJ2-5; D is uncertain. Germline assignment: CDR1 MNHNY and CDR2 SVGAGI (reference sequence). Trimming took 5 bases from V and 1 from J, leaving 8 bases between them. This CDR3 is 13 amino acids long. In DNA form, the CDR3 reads TGTGCCAGCAGTGGGCAGTCCCAAGAGACCCAGTACTTC. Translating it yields CASSGQSQETQYF.

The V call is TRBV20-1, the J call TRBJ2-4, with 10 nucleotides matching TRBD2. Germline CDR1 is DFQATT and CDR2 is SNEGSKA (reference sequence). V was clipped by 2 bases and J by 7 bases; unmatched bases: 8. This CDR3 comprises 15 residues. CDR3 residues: CSARSLAGDKNIQYF. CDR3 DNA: TGCAGTGCTAGAAGTCTAGCGGGAGATAAGAACATTCAGTACTTC.

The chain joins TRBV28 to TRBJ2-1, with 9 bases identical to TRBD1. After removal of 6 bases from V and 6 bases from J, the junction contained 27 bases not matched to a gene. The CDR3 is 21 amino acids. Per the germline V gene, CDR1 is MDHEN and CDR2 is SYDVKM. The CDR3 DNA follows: TGTGCCAGCAGCCCTAGCGGTCTTGGCGCCTTAGGGACAGGGAGCCCCAATGAGCAGTTCTTC. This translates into CASSPSGLGALGTGSPNEQFF.

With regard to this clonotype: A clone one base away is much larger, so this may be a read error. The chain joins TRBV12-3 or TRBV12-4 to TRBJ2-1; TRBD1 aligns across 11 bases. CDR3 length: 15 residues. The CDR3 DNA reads TGTGTCAGCACCAGGACAGGGGGCCCCTACAATGAGCAGTTCTTC. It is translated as CVSTRTGGPYNEQFF.

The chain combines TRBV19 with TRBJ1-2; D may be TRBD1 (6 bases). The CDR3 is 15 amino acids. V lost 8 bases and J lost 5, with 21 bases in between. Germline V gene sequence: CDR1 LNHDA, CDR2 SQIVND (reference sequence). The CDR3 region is CASSLGGRHSYGYTF. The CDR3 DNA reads TGTGCCAGTTCTCTGGGGGGCAGACACTCGTATGGCTACACCTTC.

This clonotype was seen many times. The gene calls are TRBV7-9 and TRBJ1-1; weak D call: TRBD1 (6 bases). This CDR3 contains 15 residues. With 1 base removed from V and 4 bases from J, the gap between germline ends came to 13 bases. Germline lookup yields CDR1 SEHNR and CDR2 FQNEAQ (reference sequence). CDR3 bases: TGTGCCAGCAGCTTAGGCGGACAGCCGGGCACTGAAGCTTTCTTT. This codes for CASSLGGQPGTEAFF.

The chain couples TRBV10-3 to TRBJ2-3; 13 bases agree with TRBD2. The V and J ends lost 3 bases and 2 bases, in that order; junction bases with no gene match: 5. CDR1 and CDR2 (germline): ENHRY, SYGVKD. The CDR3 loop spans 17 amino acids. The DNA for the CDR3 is TGTGCCATCAGTGACTCCGGACTAGCGGGAGTCACAGATACGCAGTATTTT. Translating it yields CAISDSGLAGVTDTQYF.

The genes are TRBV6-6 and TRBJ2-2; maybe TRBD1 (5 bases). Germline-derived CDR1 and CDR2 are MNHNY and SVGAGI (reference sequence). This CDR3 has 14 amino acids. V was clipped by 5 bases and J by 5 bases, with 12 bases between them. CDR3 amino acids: CASSARTLTGELFF. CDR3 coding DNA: TGTGCCAGCAGTGCCCGGACATTAACCGGGGAGCTGTTTTTT.

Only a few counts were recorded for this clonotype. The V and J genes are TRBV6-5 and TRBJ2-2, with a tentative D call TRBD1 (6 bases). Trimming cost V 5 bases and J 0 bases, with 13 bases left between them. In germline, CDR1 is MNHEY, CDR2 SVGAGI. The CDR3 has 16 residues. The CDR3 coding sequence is TGTGCCAGCAGTACCCTAACAGGGTCGAACACCGGGGAGCTGTTTTTT. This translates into CASSTLTGSNTGELFF.

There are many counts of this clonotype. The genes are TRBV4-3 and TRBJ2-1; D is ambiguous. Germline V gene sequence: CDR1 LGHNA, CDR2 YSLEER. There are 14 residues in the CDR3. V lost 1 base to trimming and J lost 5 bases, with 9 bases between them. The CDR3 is CASSQAGGNNEQFF. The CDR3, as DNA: TGCGCCAGCAGCCAAGCGGGTGGGAACAATGAGCAGTTCTTC.

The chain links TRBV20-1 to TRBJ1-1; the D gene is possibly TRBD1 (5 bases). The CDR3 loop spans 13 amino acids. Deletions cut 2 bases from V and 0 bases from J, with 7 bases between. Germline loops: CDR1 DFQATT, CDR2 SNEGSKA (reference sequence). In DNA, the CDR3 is TGCAGTGCTAGATTAGGGGTGAACACTGAAGCTTTCTTT. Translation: CSARLGVNTEAFF.

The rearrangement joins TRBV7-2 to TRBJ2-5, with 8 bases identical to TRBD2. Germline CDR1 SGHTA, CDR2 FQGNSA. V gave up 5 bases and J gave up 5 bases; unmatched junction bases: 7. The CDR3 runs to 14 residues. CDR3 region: CASSPGLVRETQYF. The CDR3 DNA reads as TGTGCCAGCAGCCCGGGACTAGTCAGGGAGACCCAGTACTTC. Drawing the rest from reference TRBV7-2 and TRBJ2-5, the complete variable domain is GAGVSQSPSNKVTEKGKDVELRCDPISGHTALYWYRQSLGQGLEFLIYFQGNSAPDKSGLPSDRFSAERTGGSVSTLTIQRTQQEDSAVYLCASSPGLVRETQYFGPGTRLLVL.

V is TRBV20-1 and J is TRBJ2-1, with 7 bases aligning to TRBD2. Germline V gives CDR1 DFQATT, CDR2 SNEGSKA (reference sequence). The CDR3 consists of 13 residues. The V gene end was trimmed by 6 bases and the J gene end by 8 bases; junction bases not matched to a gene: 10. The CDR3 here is CSAMRLAGYEQFF. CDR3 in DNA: TGCAGTGCCATGCGACTAGCTGGCTATGAGCAGTTCTTC.

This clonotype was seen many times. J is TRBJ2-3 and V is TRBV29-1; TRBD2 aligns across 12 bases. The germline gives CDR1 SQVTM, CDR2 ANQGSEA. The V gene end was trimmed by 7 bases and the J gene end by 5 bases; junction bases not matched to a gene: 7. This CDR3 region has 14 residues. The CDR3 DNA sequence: TGCAGCGCCTTGACTAGCGGGAGCGGAGATACGCAGTATTTT. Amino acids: CSALTSGSGDTQYF.

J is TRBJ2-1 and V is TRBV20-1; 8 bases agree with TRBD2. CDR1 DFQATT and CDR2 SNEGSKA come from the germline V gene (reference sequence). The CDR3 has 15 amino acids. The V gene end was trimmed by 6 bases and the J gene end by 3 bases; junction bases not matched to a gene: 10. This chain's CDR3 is CSAPPTSGVYNEQFF. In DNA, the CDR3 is TGCAGTGCACCCCCAACTAGCGGAGTCTACAATGAGCAGTTCTTC.

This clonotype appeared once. The CDR3, as DNA: TGTGCCAGCAGCGTAGCGGTCATTACCGGGGAGCTGTTTTTT. Protein sequence: CASSVAVITGELFF. The rearrangement joins TRBV9 to TRBJ2-2; D gene ambiguous. This CDR3 has 14 amino acids. CDR1 is SGDLS, CDR2 YYNGEE, per germline. The V end lost 0 bases, the J end lost 5 bases, and 8 bases lay between the germline ends.